The 17 T cell receptor beta chains below all came from one sample that was sequenced in a study of blood T cells in healthy people across ages. Alongside a J-beta primer mix, a sample-barcoded 5' primer served in a second PCR lasting roughly 6 to 11 cycles. TCRdb independently ran MiXCR on the 5' RACE reads; one entry per CDR3 protein. The data show some 700,000 distinct CDR3 sequences, approximately 21% seen once. Sequencing input: blood. The receptors come from a man between 65 and 85 years old in good health.

The CDR3 loop reads CSARGRLQWDEQFF. DNA of the CDR3: TGCAGTGCTAGAGGGAGACTACAATGGGATGAGCAGTTCTTC. The V and J genes are TRBV20-1 and TRBJ2-1; D may be TRBD2 (5 bases). CDR3 length: 14 residues. Germline V gene sequence: CDR1 DFQATT, CDR2 SNEGSKA (reference sequence). V dropped 1 base and J dropped 8 bases, with 15 bases sitting between them.

The V and J genes are TRBV2 and TRBJ1-1; TRBD1 is a possible D gene (6 bases). The CDR3 is made up of 14 amino acids. The V gene's germline CDR1 is SNHLY and CDR2 FYNNEI. V lost 5 bases to trimming and J lost 7 bases, with 17 bases between them. The CDR3 DNA is TGTGCCAGCAGTAAACAGGGCTATACCAATGAAGCTTTCTTT. Translation: CASSKQGYTNEAFF.

The chain recombines TRBV28 with TRBJ2-5, with 7 bases lining up with TRBD2. The last part of the DNA fits TRBJ2-7 better; the J call may be wrong. Germline CDR1 reads MDHEN; CDR2 reads SYDVKM. The CDR3 has 15 residues. CDR3 amino acids: CASSQTSPVVYEQYF. Written as DNA, the CDR3 is TGTGCCAGCAGCCAGACTAGCCCCGTCGTCTACGAGCAGTACTTC.

The chain couples TRBV7-2 to TRBJ1-1; maybe TRBD1 (5 bases). CDR1 and CDR2 (germline): SGHTA, FQGNSA. Trimming took off 2 bases at V and 0 bases at J, with 10 bases between the two ends. The CDR3 runs 15 residues. Written as DNA, the CDR3 is TGTGCCAGCAGCTTACCGGGGCCTATGAACACTGAAGCTTTCTTT. Translated: CASSLPGPMNTEAFF.

This clonotype was detected a few times. This chain uses TRBV27 with TRBJ2-5, with TRBD2 identical over 8 bases. From germline, CDR1 is MNHEY and CDR2 SMNVEV (reference sequence). The CDR3 has 14 residues. The junction had 6 bases not matched to a gene; V was cut back by 4 bases and J by 5 bases. The CDR3, as DNA: TGTGCCAGCAGTTCCTGGACTAGCCCCGAGACCCAGTACTTC. Translated, it gives CASSSWTSPETQYF.

V gene TRBV12-3 or TRBV12-4 combines with J gene TRBJ2-3; 7 nucleotides align to TRBD1. The CDR3 consists of 15 residues. J was trimmed by 3 bases and V by 7 bases; bases with no gene match: 10. The CDR3 loop reads CASKFGQELTDTQYF. DNA for the CDR3: TGTGCCAGCAAATTCGGACAGGAACTTACAGATACGCAGTATTTT.

V gene TRBV12-3 or TRBV12-4 combines with J gene TRBJ2-3; unclear D gene. Trimming stripped 6 bases from V and 6 bases from J, with 16 bases between. The CDR3 is 14 residues long. This chain's CDR3 is CASSPPWSADTQYF. The CDR3 DNA sequence: TGTGCCAGCAGCCCCCCGTGGTCTGCGGATACGCAGTATTTT.

The gene calls are TRBV18 and TRBJ1-2; perhaps TRBD1 as D (5 bases). This CDR3 is built from 14 residues. Trimming took 3 bases from V and 4 from J, leaving 12 bases between them. CDR1 KGHSH and CDR2 LQKENI come from the germline V gene. The CDR3 reads CASSPVTGAYGYTF. In DNA form, the CDR3 reads TGTGCCAGCTCACCTGTCACAGGAGCCTATGGCTACACCTTC. Filled out from reference TRBV18 and TRBJ1-2, the complete variable domain reads NAGVMQNPRHLVRRRGQEARLRCSPMKGHSHVYWYRQLPEEGLKFMVYLQKENIIDESGMPKERFSAEFPKEGPSILRIQQVVRGDSAAYFCASSPVTGAYGYTFGSGTRLTVV.

J is TRBJ1-3 and V is TRBV14; the match to TRBD1 covers 8 bases. Germline V gives CDR1 SGHDN, CDR2 FVKESK. The CDR3 is 17 residues long. Unmatched junction bases numbered 7, after V lost 3 bases and J lost 0 bases. Here the CDR3 DNA reads TGTGCCAGCAGCCAGAGGACAGGGCCCCGCTCTGGAAACACCATATATTTT. This encodes CASSQRTGPRSGNTIYF.

This clonotype showed up just a few times. The chain carries TRBV11-2 and TRBJ2-7; no reliable D call. V dropped 7 bases and J dropped 6 bases, with 16 bases sitting between them. Per germline, CDR1 SGHAT and CDR2 FQNNGV. This CDR3 has 13 amino acids. The CDR3 nucleotides read TGTGCCAGCAATGAAATCGGTGGTATCGAGCAGTACTTC. Translating gives CASNEIGGIEQYF. Combining the CDR3 with reference TRBV11-2 and TRBJ2-7 gives the whole variable domain EAGVAQSPRYKIIEKRQSVAFWCNPISGHATLYWYQQILGQGPKLLIQFQNNGVVDDSQLPKDRFSAERLKGVDSTLKIQPAKLEDSAVYLCASNEIGGIEQYFGPGTRLTVT.

For this clonotype: An end of the junction does not agree with germline; a read error may underlie this. J is TRBJ2-3 and V is TRBV12-3 or TRBV12-4; D is uncertain. The CDR3 consists of 12 residues. CDR3 DNA sequence: TGTGCCAGCAGTTTGTATCCAGATGCGCAGTATTTT. Its translation is CASSLYPDAQYF.

This chain connects TRBV5-5 to TRBJ2-7, with D unclear. There are 12 residues in the CDR3. Between the trimmed V and J ends, which lost 5 bases and 2 bases, there was a span of 8 bases. The germline CDR1 and CDR2 sequences are SGHKS and YYEKEE (reference sequence). CDR3 DNA: TGTGCCAGCAGTTCGGGTACCTACGAGCAGTACTTC. Residues: CASSSGTYEQYF.

This clonotype was counted between two and nine times. This rearrangement joins TRBV15 to TRBJ2-1; perhaps TRBD2 as D (6 bases). CDR3 length: 15 residues. V lost 0 bases, J lost 7 bases, and 13 bases lay in between. The germline gives CDR1 LNHNV, CDR2 YYDKDF (reference sequence). The DNA for the CDR3 is TGTGCCACCAGCAGAGATCTAGGAGGGAGGAATGAGCAGTTCTTC. It codes for CATSRDLGGRNEQFF.

This clonotype was counted many times. The V and J genes are TRBV20-1 and TRBJ2-7, with a weak D call TRBD2 (5 bases). CDR3 length equals 12 residues. Looked up from germline, CDR1 is DFQATT and CDR2 is SNEGSKA (reference sequence). V was cut by 2 bases and J by 0 bases, with 5 bases left in between. The CDR3 loop reads CSARRDSYEQYF. The CDR3 DNA reads as TGCAGTGCTAGACGGGACTCCTACGAGCAGTACTTC.

The gene calls are TRBV6-1 and TRBJ2-6; D not certain. Germline V lookup: CDR1 MNHNS, CDR2 SASEGT. The CDR3 is 15 amino acids. V was trimmed by 1 base and J by 1 base, leaving 5 bases between them. CDR3 sequence reads: CASSEGQSGANVLTF. Written as DNA, the CDR3 is TGTGCCAGCAGTGAAGGACAATCTGGGGCCAACGTCCTGACTTTC.

The V gene is TRBV28, the J gene TRBJ1-6; the D is unclear. This CDR3 region has 13 residues. Germline values: CDR1 MDHEN, CDR2 SYDVKM. Trimming removed 10 bases from V and 10 bases from J, with 17 bases in between. The CDR3 loop is CAISSDRSSPLHF. CDR3 DNA sequence: TGTGCCATCTCTTCGGACCGGTCGTCACCCCTCCACTTT. Complete variable domain (other parts from reference TRBV28 and TRBJ1-6): DVKVTQSSRYLVKRTGEKVFLECVQDMDHENMFWYRQDPGLGLRLIYFSYDVKMKEKGDIPEGYSVSREKKERFSLILESASTNQTSMYLCAISSDRSSPLHFGNGTRLTVT.

The V and J genes are TRBV29-1 and TRBJ2-1, with 7 bases lining up with TRBD2. Germline loops: CDR1 SQVTM, CDR2 ANQGSEA. Losses at the gene ends were 1 base for V and 8 bases for J; bases not matched to a gene: 2. This CDR3 has 12 residues. CDR3 region: CSVEGLAHEQFF. The CDR3, as DNA: TGCAGCGTTGAAGGACTAGCTCATGAGCAGTTCTTC.